These 5 T cell receptor beta chains originate from one sample sequenced in a study of blood T cell repertoires in COVID-19. The repertoire was sequenced with immunoSEQ multiplex PCR; TCRdb's copy has only in-frame clones and lacks some. The sample contains roughly 100,000 clones, 80% to 90% of which appear only once. The sample consisted of peripheral blood. These receptors came from a human donor in a cohort sampled during active COVID-19.

The V and J genes are TRBV28 and TRBJ1-2; D may be TRBD1 (6 bases). Trimming took 6 bases from V and 2 from J, leaving 25 bases between them. CDR1 is MDHEN, CDR2 SYDVKM, per germline. This CDR3 region has 18 residues. The CDR3 loop reads CASSSAGVTGDANYGYTF. The CDR3, as DNA: TGTGCCAGCAGCTCGGCGGGCGTGACAGGCGATGCCAACTATGGCTACACCTTC.

CDR3 region: CASSFTGGGLSGYTF. The CDR3 DNA is TGTGCCAGCAGTTTCACAGGGGGCGGTCTGAGTGGCTACACCTTC. This chain connects TRBV6-5 to TRBJ1-2; 9 nucleotides agree with TRBD1. The V gene end was trimmed by 4 bases and the J gene end by 7 bases; junction bases not matched to a gene: 10. CDR1 is MNHEY and CDR2 is SVGAGI in the germline V gene. CDR3 length equals 15 residues.

The chain uses TRBV5-1 and TRBJ2-5; no firm D call. Germline V gives CDR1 SGHRS, CDR2 YFSETQ. The CDR3 has 14 residues. The ends were cut back, 3 bases at V and 2 bases at J, with 11 bases in the middle. CDR3 coding DNA: TGCGCCAGCAGCTCGTACGCTACTCAAGAGACCCAGTACTTC. Its translation: CASSSYATQETQYF.

The chain combines TRBV2 with TRBJ1-3, with D perhaps TRBD1 (5 bases). This CDR3 has 15 amino acids. The V end lost 11 bases, the J end lost 0 bases, and 17 bases lay between the germline ends. Germline loops: CDR1 SNHLY, CDR2 FYNNEI. The CDR3 spells CAVGEGFLSGNTIYF. Written as DNA, the CDR3 is TGTGCCGTCGGGGAGGGGTTCCTCTCTGGAAACACCATATATTTT.

The rearrangement joins TRBV6-6 to TRBJ1-4, with TRBD1 identical over 7 bases. CDR1 MNHNY and CDR2 SVGAGI come from the germline V gene (reference sequence). CDR3 length: 16 amino acids. V lost 5 bases and J lost 8; bases outside the gene matches: 14. Written as DNA, the CDR3 is TGTGCCAGCAGTAGGCCTTCCGGACAGGATGGCGAAAAACTGTTTTTT. Translating gives CASSRPSGQDGEKLFF.